One sample yielded the 9 T cell receptor beta chains listed below, sequenced in a study of technical replicates of blood from several donors (dated by TCRdb to 2016 to 2017). Receptor amplification or capture employed the immunoSEQ multiplex PCR assay. The immuneACCESS repertoire file appears here via TCRdb, limited to in-frame rearrangements. These files lack a portion of the clones; in checked studies, under half of the deficit traces to unresolved V genes, and the cause of the others is not known. The table for this sample lists 66,000 or so clones; roughly 90% of them were counted only once. The biggest ten clones account for around 5% of the sample. The specimen sequenced was PBMCs. All receptors derive from a human donor in good health. Some clones in this sample may be carry-over from other donors' samples.

V and J are TRBV5-1 and TRBJ1-6; a possible D gene is TRBD1 (5 bases). The CDR3 extends over 19 amino acids. V dropped 1 base and J dropped 0 bases, with 17 bases sitting between them. Germline values: CDR1 SGHRS, CDR2 YFSETQ. CDR3 coding DNA: TGCGCCAGCAGCTTGTCACGTAACGGGGGTCGCTCCTATAATTCACCCCTCCACTTT. Its protein is CASSLSRNGGRSYNSPLHF.

The chain is built from TRBV5-6 and TRBJ2-5, with D possibly matching TRBD2 (5 bases). CDR3 length: 17 amino acids. V lost 1 base, J lost 2 bases, and 18 bases lay in between. Germline V gives CDR1 SGHDT, CDR2 YYEEEE. The CDR3: CASSLSLGVNVQETQYF. CDR3 sequence (DNA): TGTGCCAGCAGCTTGTCGCTCGGGGTAAATGTGCAAGAGACCCAGTACTTC.

This clone was counted once. The CDR3 reads CASSFPDRVSGNTIYF. The CDR3 DNA reads as TGTGCCAGCAGCTTCCCGGACAGGGTGTCTGGAAACACCATATATTTT. The gene calls are TRBV7-2 and TRBJ1-3, with 8 bases that match TRBD1. Germline V gives CDR1 SGHTA, CDR2 FQGNSA. The CDR3 runs to 16 residues. V dropped 3 bases and J dropped 1; count of bases not matched to a gene: 5.

The chain recombines TRBV15 with TRBJ2-5; 12 bases align to TRBD2. CDR3 length equals 16 residues. V shed 1 base and J 5 bases; nucleotides not matched to a gene: 5. Germline loops: CDR1 LNHNV, CDR2 YYDKDF (reference sequence). The DNA for the CDR3 is TGTGCCACCAGCAGAGGACTAGCGGGAGTTGGTGAGACCCAGTACTTC. It codes for CATSRGLAGVGETQYF.

CDR3 region: CASSQVAGPGEDTQYF. CDR3 DNA: TGCGCCAGCAGCCAGGTAGCGGGGCCTGGCGAGGATACGCAGTATTTT. V usage is TRBV4-3 and J usage is TRBJ2-3; 8 bases map to TRBD2. The germline V gene has CDR1 LGHNA and CDR2 YSLEER. Trimming cost V 3 bases and J 6 bases; bases outside gene matches: 11. This CDR3 is 16 amino acids long.

V and J are TRBV6-1 and TRBJ2-5, with no clear D. The CDR3 runs to 13 residues. Germline V gene lookup returns CDR1 MNHNS and CDR2 SASEGT. V was pared by 4 bases and J by 1 base, with 7 bases between. CDR3 residues: CASSGLAQETQYF. The DNA of the CDR3 is TGTGCCAGCAGTGGACTGGCCCAAGAGACCCAGTACTTC.

This clone appeared a single time. The rearrangement links TRBV4-3 to TRBJ2-7, with D tentatively TRBD1 (5 bases). CDR3 length: 16 amino acids. Germline-derived CDR1 and CDR2 are LGHNA and YSLEER. V gave up 0 bases and J gave up 6 bases, with 18 bases separating them. The CDR3 spells CASSQDHPPGKGEQYF. The DNA of the CDR3 is TGCGCCAGCAGCCAAGATCATCCCCCAGGGAAGGGCGAGCAGTACTTC.

This clone was seen a handful of times. The chain recombines TRBV4-3 with TRBJ1-5, with TRBD1 identical over 7 bases. The germline CDR1 and CDR2 sequences are LGHNA and YSLEER. The CDR3 has 16 amino acids. Trimming cost V 4 bases and J 7 bases; bases outside gene matches: 13. Written as DNA, the CDR3 is TGCGCCAGCAGCCCTAATCACAGGGGAAGGGGACAGCCCCAGCATTTT. Translated, it gives CASSPNHRGRGQPQHF.

This chain uses TRBV5-8 with TRBJ1-5; 10 bases match TRBD1. V lost 5 bases, J lost 0 bases, and 11 bases stayed unmatched. In germline, CDR1 is SGHTS, CDR2 YDEGEE. The CDR3 runs to 18 residues. For the CDR3, the DNA is TGTGCCAGCAGGGGTCGACAGGGGGCGCGGGATAGCAATCAGCCCCAGCATTTT. Its translation is CASRGRQGARDSNQPQHF. The full variable domain, with the rest looked up from reference TRBV5-8 and TRBJ1-5, is EAGVTQSPTHLIKTRGQQATLRCSPISGHTSVYWYQQALGLGLQFLLWYDEGEERNRGNFPPRFSGRQFPNYSSELNVNALELEDSALYLCASRGRQGARDSNQPQHFGDGTRLSIL.